One and the same sample provided the 8 T cell receptor beta chains below, sequenced in a study of cytomegalovirus exposure and HLA in healthy donors (dated by TCRdb to the late 2010s). Receptors were amplified or captured by the immunoSEQ multiplex PCR assay. A mixture of 60 forward primers for TCR Vbeta segments and 13 reverse primers for TCR Jbeta segments was used in the multiplex PCR. The clones in this table, taken by TCRdb from immuneACCESS, are in-frame only. Not every clone is retained; where verified, under half of the shortfall comes from an unresolved V gene, and the cause of the rest is unknown. The sample includes some 140,000 clones, with around 74% observed a single time. Approximately 3% of the sample is in the top ten clones. Sequencing input: PBMCs. All receptors come from a young man in good health and CMV-seronegative.

This clone was recorded a few times. The chain combines TRBV4-3 with TRBJ1-5; no firm D call. Germline V lookup: CDR1 LGHNA, CDR2 YSLEER. Trimming removed 0 bases from V and 7 bases from J, with 16 bases in between. This CDR3 is built from 16 residues. CDR3 sequence: CASSQEPSGSGQPQHF. CDR3 nucleotides: TGCGCCAGCAGCCAAGAGCCTAGTGGTTCCGGCCAGCCCCAGCATTTT.

V is TRBV5-1 and J is TRBJ1-1; D is undetermined. Germline assignment: CDR1 SGHRS and CDR2 YFSETQ. CDR3 length: 16 amino acids. Between the trimmed V and J ends, which lost 4 bases and 8 bases, there was a span of 24 bases. In DNA form, the CDR3 reads TGCGCCAGCAGCCCCGAGGGTTCGGTCCGATTAGGAGAAGCTTTCTTT. Protein product: CASSPEGSVRLGEAFF.

This clone was seen only once. The chain joins TRBV19 to TRBJ2-1; a possible D gene is TRBD1 (5 bases). Germline CDR1 is LNHDA and CDR2 is SQIVND (reference sequence). The CDR3 is made up of 14 amino acids. The V end was cut by 4 bases, the J end by 4 bases, with 11 bases between. DNA for the CDR3: TGTGCCAGTAGTAGCAGGGATTTGTACAATGAGCAGTTCTTC. Protein product: CASSSRDLYNEQFF.

The chain is built from TRBV11-2 and TRBJ2-5; TRBD1 aligns across 10 bases. V lost 3 bases and J lost 1; bases outside the gene matches: 5. Looked up from germline, CDR1 is SGHAT and CDR2 is FQNNGV. CDR3 length: 16 amino acids. The CDR3 region is CASSLGTGAVQETQYF. CDR3 nucleotide sequence: TGTGCCAGCAGCTTGGGGACAGGGGCTGTCCAAGAGACCCAGTACTTC.

V and J are TRBV6-5 and TRBJ2-7; 9 positions match TRBD1. CDR1 and CDR2 (germline): MNHEY, SVGAGI. With V trimmed by 7 bases and J by 3 bases, 7 bases remained unmatched. The CDR3 runs 14 residues. CDR3 region: CASTGTGNFYEQYF. The CDR3 DNA reads TGTGCCAGCACCGGGACAGGGAATTTCTACGAGCAGTACTTC.

This chain links TRBV5-1 with TRBJ2-5; the match to TRBD1 covers 9 bases. With the DNA end fitting TRBJ2-7 better, the J assignment may be wrong. The germline gives CDR1 SGHRS, CDR2 YFSETQ. The CDR3 consists of 13 residues. The CDR3 nucleotides read TGCGCCAGCAGCTGGGGGACAGGGTACGAGCAGTACTTC. Residues: CASSWGTGYEQYF.

The gene calls are TRBV6-1 and TRBJ2-7, with TRBD1 matching over 7 bases. The CDR3 runs 16 residues. The germline V gene encodes CDR1 MNHNS and CDR2 SASEGT. With 6 bases clipped from V and 3 bases from J, the junction kept 14 bases outside the gene matches. This chain's CDR3 is CASRETGAPELYEQYF. CDR3 sequence (DNA): TGTGCCAGCAGAGAAACAGGGGCGCCAGAACTCTACGAGCAGTACTTC.

The CDR3 here is CASSASDRGLVETQYF. The CDR3 DNA reads TGTGCCAGCAGCGCTTCGGACAGGGGCCTTGTCGAGACCCAGTACTTC. V and J are TRBV9 and TRBJ2-5, with 9 bases that match TRBD1. V lost 3 bases to trimming and J lost 5 bases; unmatched junction nucleotides: 11. Germline V lookup: CDR1 SGDLS, CDR2 YYNGEE. This CDR3 has 16 amino acids.